Below are 20 T cell receptor beta chains sequenced from a single sample in a study of cytomegalovirus exposure and HLA in healthy donors. The PCR made use of 60 Vbeta and 13 Jbeta primers. The method was immunoSEQ multiplex PCR; TCRdb's version includes in-frame clones alone and lacks a portion of them. The data show about 150,000 clones, 60% to 85% seen once. Input material: PBMCs. The receptors were gathered from a woman aged 40 to 50 in good health and CMV-seropositive.

The V and J genes are TRBV5-1 and TRBJ2-5; TRBD2 agrees at 13 bases. V shed 4 bases and J 4 bases; nucleotides not matched to a gene: 10. The CDR3 length is 17 residues. Per germline, CDR1 SGHRS and CDR2 YFSETQ. The CDR3 bases are TGCGCCAGCAGCCCGAACATCAGACTAGCGGGGGGAGAGACCCAGTACTTC. Translated, it gives CASSPNIRLAGGETQYF.

The gene calls are TRBV6-6 and TRBJ1-5; 8 positions agree with TRBD1. The junction had 5 bases not matched to a gene; V was cut back by 6 bases and J by 7 bases. The CDR3 covers 13 residues. The germline CDR1 and CDR2 sequences are MNHNY and SVGAGI (reference sequence). CDR3 in amino acids: CASRGQVGQPQHF. CDR3 nucleotides: TGTGCCAGCAGGGGACAGGTCGGGCAGCCCCAGCATTTT.

The chain uses TRBV7-6 and TRBJ2-1, with 8 bases matching TRBD2. The CDR3 contains 18 residues. Germline V gene lookup returns CDR1 SGHVS and CDR2 FNYEAQ. V shed 5 bases and J 0 bases; nucleotides not matched to a gene: 12. For the CDR3, the DNA is TGTGCCAGCAGCCCGAGGTTTAGCGGGGTACTCTCCTACAATGAGCAGTTCTTC. Amino acid sequence: CASSPRFSGVLSYNEQFF. The full variable domain, rest sourced from reference TRBV7-6 and TRBJ2-1, is GAGVSQSPRYKVTKRGQDVALRCDPISGHVSLYWYRQALGQGPEFLTYFNYEAQQDKSGLPNDRFSAERPEGSISTLTIQRTEQRDSAMYRCASSPRFSGVLSYNEQFFGPGTRLTVL.

The genes are TRBV6-5 and TRBJ1-2; the match to TRBD1 covers 7 bases. The germline CDR1 and CDR2 sequences are MNHEY and SVGAGI. J was trimmed by 7 bases and V by 0 bases; bases with no gene match: 8. The CDR3 spans 15 residues. This CDR3 reads CASSYSTGYSFGYTF. CDR3 DNA sequence: TGTGCCAGCAGTTACTCGACAGGGTACTCCTTTGGCTACACCTTC.

Here the CDR3 DNA reads TGTGCCAGCAGTGTGTCCGGGATCCTCAACACCGGGGAGCTGTTTTTT. Translation: CASSVSGILNTGELFF. The genes are TRBV6-1 and TRBJ2-2; the D gene is possibly TRBD2 (5 bases). Per the germline V gene, CDR1 is MNHNS and CDR2 is SASEGT. The CDR3 is 16 amino acids. The ends were cut back, 4 bases at V and 2 bases at J, with 14 bases in the middle.

The chain has TRBV5-5 and TRBJ1-6; perhaps TRBD1 as D (5 bases). V shed 4 bases and J shed 7 bases, with 12 bases lying between them. The CDR3 has 14 amino acids. The V gene's germline CDR1 is SGHKS and CDR2 YYEKEE (reference sequence). CDR3 in DNA: TGTGCCAGCAGCCGCGGGGGGATCAATTCACCCCTCCACTTT. Translating it yields CASSRGGINSPLHF.

This clone was detected once. V is TRBV6-1 and J is TRBJ2-7; 9 bases fit TRBD1. The germline V gene encodes CDR1 MNHNS and CDR2 SASEGT. There are 14 residues in the CDR3. J was trimmed by 5 bases and V by 5 bases; bases with no gene match: 7. CDR3 DNA sequence: TGTGCCAGCAGTCACCGGGACAGGGCCAACGAGCAGTACTTC. This gives the protein CASSHRDRANEQYF.

The V call is TRBV6-1, the J call TRBJ1-1, with TRBD1 identical over 8 bases. The length of the CDR3 is 15 residues. Losses at the gene ends were 0 bases for V and 9 bases for J; bases not matched to a gene: 9. Germline loops: CDR1 MNHNS, CDR2 SASEGT. This CDR3 reads CASSEAATGALQAFF. For the CDR3, the DNA is TGTGCCAGCAGTGAAGCGGCGACAGGGGCCCTACAAGCTTTCTTT.

The chain is built from TRBV7-6 and TRBJ2-6; 9 bases match TRBD1. CDR1 and CDR2 from the germline V gene are SGHVS and FNYEAQ. The V gene end was trimmed by 2 bases and the J gene end by 3 bases; junction bases not matched to a gene: 5. The CDR3 has 17 amino acids. CDR3: CASSLTDRGRGANVLTF. DNA for the CDR3: TGTGCCAGCAGCTTAACGGACAGGGGACGTGGGGCCAACGTCCTGACTTTC.

The chain links TRBV6-5 to TRBJ2-1, with TRBD2 identical over 8 bases. Trimming took 0 bases from V and 7 from J; bases not matched to a gene: 2. The CDR3 is 14 amino acids. The V gene's germline CDR1 is MNHEY and CDR2 SVGAGI. The CDR3 DNA follows: TGTGCCAGCAGTTACTCCGGGGGGGGAAATGAGCAGTTCTTC. This sequence encodes CASSYSGGGNEQFF.

This chain connects TRBV30 to TRBJ1-1; no firm D call. The CDR3 length is 11 residues. From germline, CDR1 is GTSNPN and CDR2 SVGIG (reference sequence). Trimming cost V 0 bases and J 6 bases, with 5 bases left between them. CDR3 amino acids: CAWSVTAEAFF. CDR3 sequence (DNA): TGTGCCTGGAGTGTAACGGCTGAAGCTTTCTTT.

The chain has TRBV7-7 and TRBJ2-5; the match to TRBD2 covers 12 bases. CDR3 size: 16 residues. Germline V gene data show CDR1 as SSHAT and CDR2 as FNYEAQ (reference sequence). V gave up 8 bases and J gave up 5 bases; unmatched junction bases: 12. The CDR3 is CASAQGLAGNSETQYF. CDR3 nucleotides: TGTGCCAGCGCCCAAGGACTAGCGGGGAATTCGGAGACCCAGTACTTC.

The gene calls are TRBV30 and TRBJ1-1; D not resolved. This CDR3 contains 12 residues. The germline V gene has CDR1 GTSNPN and CDR2 SVGIG (reference sequence). The V end lost 1 base, the J end lost 3 bases, and 6 bases lay between the germline ends. The CDR3 region has the DNA TGTGCCTGGAGTGACTCATACACTGAAGCTTTCTTT. It specifies CAWSDSYTEAFF.

This clone occurred once. The rearrangement uses TRBV30 and TRBJ1-2; 7 bases align to TRBD1. The CDR3 covers 13 residues. The J segment lost 4 bases and the V segment lost 0 bases, leaving 2 bases of the junction unmatched. The V gene's germline CDR1 is GTSNPN and CDR2 SVGIG (reference sequence). The CDR3 region has the DNA TGTGCCTGGAGTGTACAGGGGACCTATGGCTACACCTTC. It encodes CAWSVQGTYGYTF.

The V call is TRBV15, the J call TRBJ1-1; tentatively, D is TRBD1 (5 bases). The CDR3 is made up of 15 amino acids. Between the trimmed V and J ends, which lost 0 bases and 3 bases, there was a span of 11 bases. Germline lookup yields CDR1 LNHNV and CDR2 YYDKDF (reference sequence). Written as DNA, the CDR3 is TGTGCCACCAGCAGAGATCTGGGGGGGGACACTGAAGCTTTCTTT. Translation gives CATSRDLGGDTEAFF.

This chain uses TRBV5-4 with TRBJ2-3; D is possibly TRBD1 (5 bases). V gave up 7 bases and J gave up 3 bases, with 15 bases separating them. The CDR3 totals 14 residues. Germline V gene sequence: CDR1 SGHNT, CDR2 YYREEE (reference sequence). The CDR3 coding sequence is TGTGCCAGCTATTCAATGGGGCCTACAGATACGCAGTATTTT. This gives the protein CASYSMGPTDTQYF.

This chain connects TRBV7-6 to TRBJ2-7, with D maybe TRBD2 (7 bases). The CDR3 contains 13 residues. Germline CDR1 is SGHVS and CDR2 is FNYEAQ. V lost 6 bases and J lost 6, with 15 bases in between. DNA for the CDR3: TGTGCCAGCAGTGTAGGGGGGGTGGGCGAGCAGTACTTC. Translating gives CASSVGGVGEQYF. Variable domain in full (rest from reference TRBV7-6 and TRBJ2-7): GAGVSQSPRYKVTKRGQDVALRCDPISGHVSLYWYRQALGQGPEFLTYFNYEAQQDKSGLPNDRFSAERPEGSISTLTIQRTEQRDSAMYRCASSVGGVGEQYFGPGTRLTVT.

J is TRBJ2-1 and V is TRBV7-2; TRBD2 matches 12 bases. Germline V lookup: CDR1 SGHTA, CDR2 FQGNSA. J lost 9 bases, V lost 6 bases, and 6 bases had no gene match. This CDR3 is built from 14 residues. CDR3 protein: CASRASGGAGEQFF. In DNA, the CDR3 is TGTGCCAGCAGAGCTAGCGGGGGGGCGGGTGAGCAGTTCTTC.

J is TRBJ2-7 and V is TRBV10-2; tentatively, D is TRBD2 (7 bases). Germline CDR1 WSHSY, CDR2 SAAADI. CDR3 size: 11 residues. V lost 6 bases, J lost 5 bases, and 8 bases lay in between. The CDR3 nucleotides are TGCGCCAGCAGGGGGGGGCACGAGCAGTACTTC. This gives the protein CASRGGHEQYF.

This CDR3 is CASSRKGETALYGYTF. In DNA form, the CDR3 reads TGTGCCAGCAGTCGAAAGGGGGAGACAGCGCTCTATGGCTACACCTTC. This rearrangement joins TRBV7-2 to TRBJ1-2; tentatively, D is TRBD1 (6 bases). The V gene lost 6 bases and the J gene lost 4 bases, with 21 bases spanning the gap. The CDR3 is 16 residues long. In germline, CDR1 is SGHTA, CDR2 FQGNSA.